This entry features one TCR beta chain sequence. Its antigen is unknown. TCRdb redid the calling of the 5' RACE reads with MiXCR, one entry per CDR3 protein. The sample carries about 100,000 distinct CDR3 sequences, over 15% recorded once. This specimen comes from a study of T-cell memory formation after mild COVID-19. Whole-study findings and limits: For contracting clones, CD4+ ones sat mainly in CM and EM, CD8+ in EMRA. Within pre-infection memory, some responding clones were found, suggesting cross-reactive memory joined.

Sequencing was done on a sample of PBMCs or a T cell subset sorted from them (not recorded which). The sequence derives from a man aged 18 to 29 who had mild COVID-19 (a few samples of this study predate the infection). Cell type and time point are not known.

Here the CDR3 reads CASSETGSPLHF. CDR3 bases: TGCGCCAGCAGTGAAACGGGATCACCCCTCCACTTT. The V call is TRBV10-2, the J call TRBJ1-6; D ambiguous. Germline V gives CDR1 WSHSY, CDR2 SAAADI. The CDR3 has 12 residues. Trimming cost V 3 bases and J 10 bases, with 7 bases left between them.